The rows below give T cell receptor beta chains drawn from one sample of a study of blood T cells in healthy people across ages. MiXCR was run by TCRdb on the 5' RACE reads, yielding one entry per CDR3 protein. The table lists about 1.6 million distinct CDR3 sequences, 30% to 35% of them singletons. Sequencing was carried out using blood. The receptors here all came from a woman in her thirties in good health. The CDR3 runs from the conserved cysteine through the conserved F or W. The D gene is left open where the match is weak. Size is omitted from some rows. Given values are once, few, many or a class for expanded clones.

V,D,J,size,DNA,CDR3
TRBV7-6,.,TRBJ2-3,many,TGTGCCAGCAGCTTAGCATCTTCTGGTACGCAGTATTTT,CASSLASSGTQYF
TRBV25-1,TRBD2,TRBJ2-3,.,TGTGCCAGCAGGCCTAGCGGGAGGGGATTATCGCAGTATTTT,CASRPSGRGLSQYF
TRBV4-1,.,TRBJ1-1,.,TGCGCCAGCAGCCAAGATTCAACCTTGAACACTGAAGCTTTCTTT,CASSQDSTLNTEAFF
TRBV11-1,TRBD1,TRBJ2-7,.,TGTGCCAGCAGCTCCCGGGCAGGGGGCGCGTTTTGGTTCGACGAGCAGTACTTC,CASSSRAGGAFWFDEQYF
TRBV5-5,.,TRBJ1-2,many,TGTGCCAGCAGCTTGGTCATGGACTATGGCTACACCTTC,CASSLVMDYGYTF
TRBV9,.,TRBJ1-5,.,TGTGCCAGCAGCGCTGGTCAGGCTAGCAATCAGCCCCAGCATTTT,CASSAGQASNQPQHF
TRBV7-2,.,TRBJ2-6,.,TGTGCCAGCAGCTTCGCCAGGGGCCTCGGGGCCAACGTCCTGACTTTC,CASSFARGLGANVLTF
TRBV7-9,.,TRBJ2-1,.,TGTGCCAGCAGCTTAGGACCCCAGGGATGGGATGAGCAGTTCTTC,CASSLGPQGWDEQFF
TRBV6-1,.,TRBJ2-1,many,TGTGCCAGCAGTGAACGCGGCGCCTACAATGAGCAGTTCTTC,CASSERGAYNEQFF
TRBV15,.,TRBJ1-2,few,TGTGCCACCAGCAGAGATCGGGACGAGTATGGCTACACCTTC,CATSRDRDEYGYTF
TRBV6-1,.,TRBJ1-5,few,TGTGCCACAATGGACGGATCCATCAGTCCCCAGCATTTT,CATMDGSISPQHF
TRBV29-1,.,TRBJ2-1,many,TGCAGCGTTGAATATGCGCGGGGCAATAAGTGGGTGAATGAGCAGTTCTTC,CSVEYARGNKWVNEQFF
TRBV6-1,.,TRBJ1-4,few,TGTGCCAGCAGGGGGACCTGGGCTGAAAAACTGTTTTTT,CASRGTWAEKLFF
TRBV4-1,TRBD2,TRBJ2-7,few,TGCGCCAGCAGCCAAGAAGTGGTTAAAGCGGGATGGAGCGAGCAGTACTTC,CASSQEVVKAGWSEQYF
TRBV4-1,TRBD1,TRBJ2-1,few,TGCGCCAGCAGCCTGGGACAGGGTGGAGAGACCCATGAGCAGTTCTTC,CASSLGQGGETHEQFF
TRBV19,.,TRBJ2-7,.,TGTGCCAGTAGTCCTTTGACGCCTACCTACGAGCAGTACTTC,CASSPLTPTYEQYF
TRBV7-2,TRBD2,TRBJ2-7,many,TGTGCCAGCAGCCCCCGACTAGCTCCCTACGAGCAGTACTTC,CASSPRLAPYEQYF
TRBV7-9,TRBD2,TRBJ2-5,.,TGTGCCAGCAGCTTAGCGCGGGGGGCCCAAGAGACCCAGTACTTC,CASSLARGAQETQYF
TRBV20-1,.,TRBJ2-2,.,TGCAGTGCTAGAGACCGGGGCGCGGGCGGGGAGCTGTTTTTT,CSARDRGAGGELFF
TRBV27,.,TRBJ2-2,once,TGTGCCAGCAGGCCCAGTTACACCGGGGAGCTGTTTTTT,CASRPSYTGELFF
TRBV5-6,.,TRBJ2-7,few,TGTGCCAGCAGCTTGGCGGGCCCCGCCGCCTTCTACGAGCAGTACTTC,CASSLAGPAAFYEQYF
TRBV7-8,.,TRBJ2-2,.,TGTGCCAGCAGCTTAGAGGGCATTTACACCGGGGAGCTGTTTTTT,CASSLEGIYTGELFF
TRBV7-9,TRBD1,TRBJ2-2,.,TGTGCCAGCGGCTTAACAGGGGACACCGGGGAGCTGTTTTTT,CASGLTGDTGELFF
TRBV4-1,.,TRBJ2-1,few,TGCGCCAGCAGCCAAGATCGAGCTAGCTTCGATGAGCAGTTCTTC,CASSQDRASFDEQFF
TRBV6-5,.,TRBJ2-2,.,TGTGCCAGCAGTTACGAACAAGCGAACACCGGGGAGCTGTTTTTT,CASSYEQANTGELFF